This is a list of T cell receptor beta chains from one sample in a study of a mutant IDH1 vaccine in newly diagnosed glioma. Assay: immunoSEQ multiplex PCR; the TCRdb copy retains only in-frame clones and omits some. The sample holds 38,000 or so clones, 75% to 85% seen once. Their antigens are not known. The starting material was peripheral blood mononuclear cells (PBMCs), obtained from a glioma patient whose treatment included an IDH1 peptide vaccine. Receptors originate from a woman in her twenties or thirties with glioma. Some clones in this sample may be carry-over from other donors' samples. CDR3s include the opening cysteine and the closing phenylalanine or tryptophan. Each record gives: clone size, D gene, V gene, J gene, CDR3 DNA, CDR3 protein. A D gene is named only where the DNA matches it firmly. Rows may omit the clone size; those that give it use once, few, many or a size class.

>-|-|TRBV15|TRBJ2-7
TGTGCCACCAGCAGAAGGAGAGGGGGGCAGGGGTCCTACGAGCAGTACTTC
CATSRRRGGQGSYEQYF
>-|TRBD2|TRBV7-9|TRBJ2-7
TGTGCCAGCAGCTTAGCGTGGCGGGAGAGGCCCGAGCAGTACTTC
CASSLAWRERPEQYF
>once|-|TRBV30|TRBJ1-4
TGTGCCTGGAGTGTGGGAAGGGATAACGTCGGAAAACTGTTTTTT
CAWSVGRDNVGKLFF
>few|-|TRBV4-1|TRBJ1-1
TGCGCCAGCAGCCTGGGCGGCCTCCCGAAGCCTGAAGCTTTCTTT
CASSLGGLPKPEAFF
>-|TRBD1|TRBV29-1|TRBJ1-2
TGCAGCGTGGCCGGGACAGGGTATTCGTTGTCTGGCTACACCTTC
CSVAGTGYSLSGYTF
>-|-|TRBV27|TRBJ2-7
TGTGCCAGCAGTTTTATTGGGTCTCTAACCTACGAGCAGTACTTC
CASSFIGSLTYEQYF
>once|TRBD1|TRBV6-5|TRBJ2-7
TGTGCCAGCAGTTCCGGGACAGGGAAGTACGAGCAGTACTTC
CASSSGTGKYEQYF
>few|-|TRBV7-9|TRBJ1-1
TGTGCCAGCAGCTACTCGCAGAACACTGAAGCTTTCTTT
CASSYSQNTEAFF
>-|-|TRBV6-1|TRBJ2-1
TGTGCCAGCAATCGGTTCTACAATGAGCAGTTCTTC
CASNRFYNEQFF
>-|-|TRBV6-5|TRBJ2-1
TGTGCCAGCAGTTACTCGGGCGGGCCTCACAATGAGCAGTTCTTC
CASSYSGGPHNEQFF
>once|-|TRBV19|TRBJ1-1
TGTGCCAGTAGTACCCCTGGAGGGGAGAGCACTGAAGCTTTCTTT
CASSTPGGESTEAFF